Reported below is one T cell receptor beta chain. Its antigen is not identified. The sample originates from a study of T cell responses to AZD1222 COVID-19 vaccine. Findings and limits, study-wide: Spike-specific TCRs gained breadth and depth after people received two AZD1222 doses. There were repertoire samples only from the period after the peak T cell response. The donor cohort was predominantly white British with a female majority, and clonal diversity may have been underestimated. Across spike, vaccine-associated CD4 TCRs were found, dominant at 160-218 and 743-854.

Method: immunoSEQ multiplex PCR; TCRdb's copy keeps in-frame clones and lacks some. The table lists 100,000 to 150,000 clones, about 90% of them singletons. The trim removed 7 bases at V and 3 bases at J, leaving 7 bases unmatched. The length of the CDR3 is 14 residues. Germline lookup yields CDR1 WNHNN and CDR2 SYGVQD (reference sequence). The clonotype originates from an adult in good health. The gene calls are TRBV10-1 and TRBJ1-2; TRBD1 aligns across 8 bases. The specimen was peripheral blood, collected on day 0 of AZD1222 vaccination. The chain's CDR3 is CASNSGQGDYGYTF. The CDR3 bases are TGCGCCAGCAACTCCGGACAGGGAGACTATGGCTACACCTTC.